This T cell receptor beta chain was identified during a study of T cell responses to AZD1222 COVID-19 vaccine (dated by TCRdb to the early 2020s). Regarding the complete study: A total of around 240 trial participants underwent TCR sequencing, of whom 207 received two doses of AZD1222 and roughly 25 received two doses of the MenACWY control vaccine. Trial participants were enrolled into age subgroups of 18-55, 56-69 and 70-plus years, which contained about 150, 27 and 61 TCR-sequenced participants, respectively. The research as a whole found: A significant rise in spike-specific TCR breadth and depth was observed after two AZD1222 doses relative to day 0 and relative to MenACWY recipients. In the small 56-69-year group, the increase in depth fell short of significance, most likely because of low power. Conclusions about previously exposed vaccinees were limited because only a handful of AZD1222 recipients were SARS-CoV-2 seropositive at baseline. Participants were mostly white British, with more females than males. The authors suggested clonal diversity may have been underestimated. Epitopes outside the regions mutated in the B.1.351 and B.1.1.7 variants were reportedly recognized by nearly half of the unique spike-specific TCRs. Because no samples from the day 14 peak response were available, repertoires could be characterized only after the peak T cell response. The vaccine-associated CD4 TCRs covered the entire spike protein, and the dominant responses fell in regions 160-218 and 743-854.

The CDR3 runs 13 amino acids, cysteine and phenylalanine included. Just the 39-base CDR3 DNA is kept, in frame starting at base 1. V ends up 0 bases short and J 6 bases short, with an unmatched junction base count of 1. CDR1 and CDR2, looked up from the germline V gene (reference sequence), are GTSNPN and SVGIG. About this clone itself: Its antigen remains undetermined. No base quality values were provided; no much bigger clone lies one nucleotide off.

Per the publication, the time point label means: about 28 days (+/-7) after the second vaccine dose. AZD1222 recipients given second doses at about 4 weeks or at about 12 weeks were pooled, since spike-specific TCR depth and breadth were not found to differ between the two schedules. Vaccinee samples were obtained from the UK trials COV001 and COV002, which included a single-blind randomized controlled phase 2/3 trial of AZD1222 (ChAdOx1 nCoV-19) in healthy adults. For TCRbeta chain sequencing, PBMC samples from trial participants were taken at day 0 and at day 28 after the second dose. The CDR3 regions of human TCRbeta chains were subjected to immunosequencing. As for the authors' bioinformatics: TCRs in the repertoires were compared against a reference library of SARS-CoV-2-specific TCRs that had been generated with the MIRA antigen-specificity platform. Breadth meant the fraction of unique TCRs that were SARS-CoV-2-associated, whereas depth meant the fraction of total T cells that were SARS-CoV-2-associated. Using the MIRA data, each spike-specific TCR was mapped to the spike region that the TCR reacts to and placed in a CD4 or CD8 class. Log10-transformed breadth and depth values were compared by one-way ANOVA with Sidak's multiple comparisons tests. TCRdb limited this immuneACCESS table to in-frame rearrangements with V and J called. A share of clones is missing; checked studies link under half to unresolved V genes, and the rest is unexplained. V and J calls and clone size are given by that table; D and trimming were obtained from the DNA. The sample profile shows 150,000 to 200,000 clones; 90% to 95% of them were found once. 1% to 1.5% of the sample comes from the top ten.

This clonotype originated in an adult who received the AZD1222 COVID-19 vaccine. Recombination connected TRBV30 to TRBJ2-1; 8 of the junction bases match TRBD2. Sequenced material: peripheral blood, taken 28 days after the second AZD1222 dose. The CDR3 reads CAWSVGLANEQFF. The DNA sequence follows: TGTGCCTGGAGTGTCGGACTAGCCAATGAGCAGTTCTTC. Extended through the reference TRBV30 and TRBJ2-1 proteins, this CDR3 yields the full variable domain: SQTIHQWPATLVQPVGSPLSLECTVEGTSNPNLYWYRQAAGRGLQLLFYSVGIGQISSEVPQNLSASRPQDRQFILSSKKLLLSDSGFYLCAWSVGLANEQFFGPGTRLTVL.